This TCR beta chain stems from a study of cytomegalovirus exposure and HLA in healthy donors. About the study: In an early release, HLA-typed donors contributed 90 million or so unique TCR sequences.

V lost 1 base, J lost 3 bases, and 3 bases stayed unmatched. The germline V gene encodes CDR1 SGHTA and CDR2 FQGTGA. The CDR3 runs to 15 residues. Study observations and caveats: Most TCR sequences proved rare, with some public TCRs found in many donors. For most subjects, TCR beta sequences were reported to predict HLA-A and HLA-B alleles with accuracy.

Comments on this clone: Its specificity is unknown.

60 Vbeta and 13 Jbeta primers were used in PCR. This table comes from immunoSEQ multiplex PCR, and its TCRdb copy is limited to in-frame clones, with some not included. The data show roughly 110,000 clones, 75% seen once. Healthy bone marrow donors made up the donor group. The sequenced material came from PBMCs. The V call is TRBV7-3, the J call TRBJ2-3, with 8 bases aligning to TRBD2. This clonotype was obtained from a male donor in good health and CMV-seropositive. The CDR3 DNA follows: TGTGCCAGCAGCTTAAGCCGGGAGGGGACAGATACGCAGTATTTT. Protein product: CASSLSREGTDTQYF.